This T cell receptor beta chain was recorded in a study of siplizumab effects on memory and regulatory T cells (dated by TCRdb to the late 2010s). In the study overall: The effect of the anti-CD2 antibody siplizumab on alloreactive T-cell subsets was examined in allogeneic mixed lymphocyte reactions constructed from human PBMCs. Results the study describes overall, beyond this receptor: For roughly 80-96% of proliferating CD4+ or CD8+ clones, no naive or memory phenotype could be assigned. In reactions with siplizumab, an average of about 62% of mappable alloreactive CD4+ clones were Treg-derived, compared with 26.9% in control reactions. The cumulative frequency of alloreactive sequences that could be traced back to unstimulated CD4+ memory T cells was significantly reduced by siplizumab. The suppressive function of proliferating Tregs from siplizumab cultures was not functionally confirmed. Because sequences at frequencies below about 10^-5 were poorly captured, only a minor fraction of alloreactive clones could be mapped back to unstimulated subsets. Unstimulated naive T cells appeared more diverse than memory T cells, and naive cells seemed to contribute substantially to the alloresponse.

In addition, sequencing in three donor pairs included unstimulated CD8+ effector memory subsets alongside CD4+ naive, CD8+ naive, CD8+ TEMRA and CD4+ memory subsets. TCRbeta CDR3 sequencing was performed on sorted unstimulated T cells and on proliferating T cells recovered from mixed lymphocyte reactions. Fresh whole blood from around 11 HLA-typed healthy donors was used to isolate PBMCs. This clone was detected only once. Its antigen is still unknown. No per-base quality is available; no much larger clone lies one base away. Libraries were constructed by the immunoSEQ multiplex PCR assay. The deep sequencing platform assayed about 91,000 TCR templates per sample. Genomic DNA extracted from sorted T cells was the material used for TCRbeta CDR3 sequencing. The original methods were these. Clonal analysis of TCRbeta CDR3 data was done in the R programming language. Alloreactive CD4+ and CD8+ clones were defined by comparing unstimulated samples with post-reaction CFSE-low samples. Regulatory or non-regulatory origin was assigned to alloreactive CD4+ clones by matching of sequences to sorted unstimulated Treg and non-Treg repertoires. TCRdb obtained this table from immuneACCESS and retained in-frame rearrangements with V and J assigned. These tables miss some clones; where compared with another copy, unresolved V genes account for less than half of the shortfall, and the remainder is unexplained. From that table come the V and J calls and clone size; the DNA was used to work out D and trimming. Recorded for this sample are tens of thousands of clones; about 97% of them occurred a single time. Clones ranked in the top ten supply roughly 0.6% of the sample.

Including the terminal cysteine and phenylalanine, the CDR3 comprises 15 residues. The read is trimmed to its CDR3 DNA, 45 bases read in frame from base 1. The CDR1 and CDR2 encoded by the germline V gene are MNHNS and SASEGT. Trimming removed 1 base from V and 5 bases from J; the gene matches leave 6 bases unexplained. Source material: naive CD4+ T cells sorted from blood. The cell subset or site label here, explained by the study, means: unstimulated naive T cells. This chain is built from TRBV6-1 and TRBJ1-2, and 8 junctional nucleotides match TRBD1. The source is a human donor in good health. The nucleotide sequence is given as TGTGCCAGCAGTGAAGAGAACAGGGGGGGTTATGGCTACACCTTC. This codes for CASSEENRGGYGYTF.